The TCR beta chain under discussion was sequenced for a study of OX40 agonist ivuxolimab in advanced cancers. The study, taken as a whole, reports: More expanded clones were seen, on average, in CD8+ T cells than in CD4+. There were also nonresponders showing low normalized T-cell clonal expansion. Antigens targeted by the expanded peripheral T cells were not determined. Circulating CD4+ and CD8+ T cells showed clonal expansion by week 6 at 0.1 to 3.0 mg/kg.

As regards this clone: Antigen specificity is unknown.

Assay: immunoSEQ multiplex PCR; the TCRdb copy retains only in-frame clones and omits some. The sample includes tens of thousands of clones, over 80% of them seen just once. This CDR3 comprises 15 residues. The V and J ends lost 6 bases and 9 bases, in that order; junction bases with no gene match: 13. Germline loops: CDR1 KGHSH, CDR2 LQKENI. This receptor was taken from an adult with an advanced solid tumor such as melanoma, head and neck, liver or kidney cancer. The chain recombines TRBV18 with TRBJ2-1, with 8 positions matching TRBD1. Source: CD4+ or CD8+ T cells sorted from blood, taken in a trial of the OX40 agonist ivuxolimab. The chain's CDR3 is CASSRDRRSAGEQFF. Here the CDR3 DNA reads TGTGCCAGCTCTAGGGACAGGCGCTCGGCGGGTGAGCAGTTCTTC. The full variable domain, rest sourced from reference TRBV18 and TRBJ2-1, is NAGVMQNPRHLVRRRGQEARLRCSPMKGHSHVYWYRQLPEEGLKFMVYLQKENIIDESGMPKERFSAEFPKEGPSILRIQQVVRGDSAAYFCASSRDRRSAGEQFFGPGTRLTVL.